A single sample gave rise to the 11 T cell receptor beta chains below, sequenced in a study of T cells in Graves' hyperthyroidism and ophthalmopathy. The investigators amplified TCR beta CDR3 regions from RNA transcripts. The TCR CDR3 was amplified in a first-round RT-PCR using the HTBI primer set. Via MiXCR, TCRdb re-called the multiplex PCR reads, giving one row per CDR3 protein. Among roughly 500,000 distinct CDR3 sequences listed, around 22% were seen once. Sequenced: blood. Receptor source: a woman aged 25 to 39 with Graves' ophthalmopathy.

V is TRBV6-2 or TRBV6-3 and J is TRBJ1-5; tentative D call: TRBD1 (6 bases). Trimming pared 0 bases from V and 7 bases from J, leaving 13 bases between. Germline loops: CDR1 MNHEY, CDR2 SVGEGT. This CDR3 spans 15 amino acids. The CDR3 protein is CASSYSAGEGQPQHF. In nucleotides, the CDR3 is TGTGCCAGCAGTTACTCGGCAGGGGAAGGGCAGCCCCAGCATTTT.

This clonotype was recorded many times. V usage is TRBV29-1 and J usage is TRBJ2-7; 10 nucleotides match TRBD2. CDR3 length: 14 residues. The germline V gene has CDR1 SQVTM and CDR2 ANQGSEA. The V gene end was trimmed by 5 bases and the J gene end by 2 bases; junction bases not matched to a gene: 6. The CDR3 reads CSVKSGGAAYEQYF. CDR3 sequence (DNA): TGCAGCGTTAAGAGCGGGGGGGCCGCCTACGAGCAGTACTTC.

The chain combines TRBV27 with TRBJ1-2; unclear D gene. The CDR3 consists of 13 residues. V lost 5 bases and J 6 bases, leaving 13 bases between the germline ends. Germline loops: CDR1 MNHEY, CDR2 SMNVEV (reference sequence). The CDR3: CASSRTRRDGYTF. As DNA, the CDR3 is TGTGCCAGCAGTCGGACGCGGAGAGATGGCTACACCTTC.

V is TRBV27 and J is TRBJ1-5, with a possible D match to TRBD1 (5 bases). The CDR3 is 14 residues long. V lost 7 bases to trimming and J lost 0 bases, with 10 bases between them. CDR1 is MNHEY, CDR2 SMNVEV, per germline (reference sequence). CDR3 sequence reads: CASKQEYSNQPQHF. Written as DNA, the CDR3 is TGTGCCAGCAAACAGGAGTATAGCAATCAGCCCCAGCATTTT.

At least ten counts were recorded for this clonotype. CDR3 residues: CASSYNPGEGSPLHF. Written as DNA, the CDR3 is TGTGCCAGCAGTTACAATCCGGGGGAGGGATCACCCCTCCACTTT. The V gene is TRBV6-5, the J gene TRBJ1-6, with a weak D call TRBD1 (5 bases). Per the germline V gene, CDR1 is MNHEY and CDR2 is SVGAGI. Trimming removed 2 bases from V and 10 bases from J, with 15 bases in between. The CDR3 totals 15 residues.

This clonotype was counted many times. The rearrangement links TRBV11-1 to TRBJ1-2; D unresolved. Germline CDR1 and CDR2: SGHAT and FQDESV (reference sequence). The V and J ends lost 5 bases and 2 bases respectively, with 12 bases between them. CDR3 length: 14 amino acids. The CDR3 here is CASSPRTLNYGYTF. The CDR3 bases are TGTGCCAGCAGCCCACGGACGTTAAACTATGGCTACACCTTC. Drawing the rest from reference TRBV11-1 and TRBJ1-2, the complete variable domain is EAEVAQSPRYKITEKSQAVAFWCDPISGHATLYWYRQILGQGPELLVQFQDESVVDDSQLPKDRFSAERLKGVDSTLKIQPAELGDSAMYLCASSPRTLNYGYTFGSGTRLTVV.

Ten or more counts support this clonotype. The chain carries TRBV27 and TRBJ1-2; 7 nucleotides agree with TRBD1. The V and J ends lost 1 base and 7 bases, in that order; junction bases with no gene match: 12. The CDR3 is 16 amino acids. The germline gives CDR1 MNHEY, CDR2 SMNVEV (reference sequence). The CDR3 sequence is CASSLYRQGDTSGYTF. DNA of the CDR3: TGTGCCAGCAGTTTATATAGGCAGGGGGATACTTCTGGCTACACCTTC.

The V and J genes are TRBV6-1 and TRBJ2-3; possible D gene TRBD2, 6 bases. Trimming shortened V by 2 bases and J by 0 bases, and 12 bases separated the two germline ends. The CDR3 runs 16 residues. CDR1 is MNHNS and CDR2 is SASEGT in the germline V gene. The CDR3 nucleotides read TGTGCCAGCAGTGAATTGGGGGGATCTAGCACAGATACGCAGTATTTT. It is translated as CASSELGGSSTDTQYF.

This clonotype was found many times. The CDR3 sequence: CSAGGLETQYF. The CDR3 DNA follows: TGCAGTGCTGGTGGGTTGGAGACCCAGTACTTC. J is TRBJ2-5 and V is TRBV20-1, with D unclear. V lost 5 bases and J 5 bases, leaving 9 bases between the germline ends. This CDR3 comprises 11 residues. CDR1 is DFQATT, CDR2 SNEGSKA, per germline (reference sequence).

This clonotype was observed many times. This chain connects TRBV12-3 or TRBV12-4 to TRBJ2-7, with a tentative D call TRBD2 (6 bases). The V end was cut by 5 bases, the J end by 5 bases, with 10 bases between. The CDR3 is 12 residues long. The CDR3 is CASSEGRHEQYF. The CDR3 nucleotides read TGTGCCAGCAGTGAGGGGAGGCACGAGCAGTACTTC.

This clonotype was seen ten or more times. The chain carries TRBV28 and TRBJ1-1; D might be TRBD1 (6 bases). The germline V and J ends were trimmed by 1 base and 5 bases, with 11 bases remaining between them. Germline V gene lookup returns CDR1 MDHEN and CDR2 SYDVKM. The CDR3 extends over 14 amino acids. The CDR3, as DNA: TGTGCCAGCAGTTTATTAGGGGGTTGGACTGAAGCTTTCTTT. Amino acids: CASSLLGGWTEAFF.